This record looks at one TCR beta chain sequence and its context. Only in-frame clones appear in the TCRdb table, and some are missing; sequencing was by immunoSEQ multiplex PCR. The data contain about 68,000 clones, roughly 84% of them seen just once; the ten biggest clones take up around 3.7%. This entry belongs to a study of neoadjuvant anti-PD-1 for oral cavity cancer. Study as a whole: Patients without progression got a fourth dose around day 43.

Stated time point: after neoadjuvant nivolumab, at surgical resection. These newly diagnosed stage II-IVA oral cavity squamous cell carcinoma patients had no prior systemic or radiation treatment. Cohort: HPV-negative, locally advanced oral cavity squamous cell carcinoma patients. The material was PBMCs, obtained after nivolumab (anti-PD-1) treatment. The clonotype comes from a person aged 40 to 85 with oral cavity squamous cell carcinoma.

CDR3 in amino acids: CASSRDRAGNTIYF. CDR3 DNA sequence: TGTGCCAGCAGCCGAGACAGGGCTGGAAACACCATATATTTT. V is TRBV7-9 and J is TRBJ1-3; TRBD1 matches 7 bases. The length of the CDR3 is 14 residues. Germline V lookup: CDR1 SEHNR, CDR2 FQNEAQ (reference sequence). Trimming took 5 bases from V and 2 from J; bases not matched to a gene: 3.